This TCR beta chain was identified during a study of shared clonotypes between healthy human individuals. The CDR3 consists of 15 residues. The J segment lost 8 bases and the V segment lost 3 bases, leaving 10 bases of the junction unmatched. In germline, CDR1 is SGHTA, CDR2 FQGTGA. Broader study findings: Researchers found naive subsets generally carried larger estimated richness than memory subsets. Clonotype sharing among donors was expected to depend on sequencing depth.

Healthy HIV-negative adults with no recent acute infections or vaccinations were recruited as donors. Partitioning of CD4+ cells yielded a CD45RA+ naive subset and a CD45RA-negative memory subset. In regard to this clone: Its target is not known.

Sequenced by immunoSEQ multiplex PCR; TCRdb stores in-frame clones only, minus some. The data hold about 2.4 million clones, with roughly 93% observed a single time. The TCR comes from a man aged 18-30 years in good health. Some clones in this sample may be carry-over from other donors' samples. Source material: naive CD4+ T cells from PBMCs. As to subset: CD45RA+ positively selected. This chain joins TRBV7-3 and TRBJ2-1; 7 bases align to TRBD2. DNA of the CDR3: TGTGCCAGCAGCTTCAATGGAGCGGGAATGGATGAGCAGTTCTTC. It translates to CASSFNGAGMDEQFF. Combining the CDR3 with reference TRBV7-3 and TRBJ2-1 gives the whole variable domain GAGVSQTPSNKVTEKGKYVELRCDPISGHTALYWYRQSLGQGPEFLIYFQGTGAADDSGLPNDRFFAVRPEGSVSTLKIQRTERGDSAVYLCASSFNGAGMDEQFFGPGTRLTVL.